The clone carrying this T cell receptor beta chain was counted a few times. Its antigen remains unidentified. The length of the CDR3 is 20 residues. J gave up 2 bases and V 3 bases, and 14 bases lay outside the gene matches. Looked up from germline, CDR1 is LGHNT and CDR2 is FRNRAP. The sample originates from a study of T cell responses to AZD1222 COVID-19 vaccine. This table comes from immunoSEQ multiplex PCR, and its TCRdb copy is limited to in-frame clones, with some not included. The table records around 120,000 clones, roughly 89% of them present only once. Study observations and caveats: Spike-wide vaccine-associated CD4 TCRs dominated at 160-218 and 743-854. Spike-specific TCR breadth and depth grew following two AZD1222 doses. The donor cohort was predominantly white British with a female majority, and clonal diversity may have been underestimated.

The chain is built from TRBV12-5 and TRBJ1-5; TRBD1 matches at 12 bases. This TCR was recovered from an adult who received the AZD1222 COVID-19 vaccine. Sequences were derived from peripheral blood, sampled 28 days after the second AZD1222 dose. The CDR3 region has the DNA TGTGCTAGTGGTTTTGGGACCGGGACAGGGGGCTTTTACGGCAATCAGCCCCAGCATTTT. Protein sequence: CASGFGTGTGGFYGNQPQHF.